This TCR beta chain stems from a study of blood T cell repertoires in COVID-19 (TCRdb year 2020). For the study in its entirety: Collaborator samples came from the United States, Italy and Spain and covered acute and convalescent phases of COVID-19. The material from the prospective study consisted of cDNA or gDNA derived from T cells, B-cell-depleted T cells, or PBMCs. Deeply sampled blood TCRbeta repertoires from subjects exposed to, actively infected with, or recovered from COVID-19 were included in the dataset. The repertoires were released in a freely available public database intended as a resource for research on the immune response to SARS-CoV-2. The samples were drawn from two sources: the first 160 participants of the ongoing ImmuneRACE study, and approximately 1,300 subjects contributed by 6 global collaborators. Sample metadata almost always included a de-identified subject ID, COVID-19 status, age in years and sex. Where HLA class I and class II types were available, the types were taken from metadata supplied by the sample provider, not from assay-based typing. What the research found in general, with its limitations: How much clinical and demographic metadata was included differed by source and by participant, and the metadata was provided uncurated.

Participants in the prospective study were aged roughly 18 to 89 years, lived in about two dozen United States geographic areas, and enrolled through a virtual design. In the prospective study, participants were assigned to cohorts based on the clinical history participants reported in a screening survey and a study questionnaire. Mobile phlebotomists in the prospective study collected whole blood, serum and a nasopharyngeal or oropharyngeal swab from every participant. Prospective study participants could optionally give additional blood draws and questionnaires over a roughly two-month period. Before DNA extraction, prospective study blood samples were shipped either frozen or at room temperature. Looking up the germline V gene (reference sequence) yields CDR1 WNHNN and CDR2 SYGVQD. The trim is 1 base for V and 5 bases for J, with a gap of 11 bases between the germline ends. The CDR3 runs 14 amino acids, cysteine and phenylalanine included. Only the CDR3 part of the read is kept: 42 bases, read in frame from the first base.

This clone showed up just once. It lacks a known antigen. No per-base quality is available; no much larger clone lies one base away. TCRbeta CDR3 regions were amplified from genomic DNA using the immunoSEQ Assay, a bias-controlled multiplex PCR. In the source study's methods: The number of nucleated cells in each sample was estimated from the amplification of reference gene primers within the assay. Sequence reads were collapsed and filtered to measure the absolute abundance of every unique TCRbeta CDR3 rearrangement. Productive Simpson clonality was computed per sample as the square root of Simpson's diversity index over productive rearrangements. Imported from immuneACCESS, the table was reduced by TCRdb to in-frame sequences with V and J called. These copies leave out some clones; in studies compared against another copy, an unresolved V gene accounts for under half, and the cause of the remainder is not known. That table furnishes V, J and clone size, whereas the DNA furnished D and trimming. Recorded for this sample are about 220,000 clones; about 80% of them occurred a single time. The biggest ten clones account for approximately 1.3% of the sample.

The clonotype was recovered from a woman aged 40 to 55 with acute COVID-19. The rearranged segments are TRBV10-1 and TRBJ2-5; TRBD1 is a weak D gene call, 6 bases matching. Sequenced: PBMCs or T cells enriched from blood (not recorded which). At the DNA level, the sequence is TGCGCCAGCAGTGAGTGGACAGAGGACGAGACCCAGTACTTC. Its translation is CASSEWTEDETQYF.